This TCR beta chain was identified in a study of blood T cells in healthy people across ages (dated by TCRdb to between 2014 and 2017). The study in broad terms: Template switching captured roughly one uniquely barcoded TCR beta cDNA molecule per two T cells in model experiments. Using deep sequencing normalized with unique cDNA molecular identifiers, the study measured how TCR beta repertoire diversity changes with age. Two additional independent replicas of 1 million unique cDNA reads from the same blood draw were analyzed for two donors (one aged 18 to 29 and one aged 80 or older). To avoid experimental bias, donors of different ages were randomly spread across the sequencing lanes. Four age groups were formed from the donors: young (average approximately 15 years), middle-aged (just under 40), aged (over 55) and long-lived (roughly 81).

The donors were around 39 Caucasian individuals from Russia, aged about 6 to 100 years, who were systemically healthy. Each donor gave ten milliliters of peripheral blood, drawn into EDTA-treated Vacutainer tubes. Ficoll-Paque density-gradient centrifugation was used to isolate PBMCs, with at least 6.5 million per sample. Total RNA was extracted from PBMCs with Trizol reagent, with at least 6 micrograms obtained per sample. For every donor, an aliquot of PBMCs went through flow cytometry to measure the percentages of naive CD45RAhigh/CD27high T cells. As for this clonotype: Its specific antigen is unknown. Base qualities are not provided; no much larger clone lies one nucleotide away.

Receptors were amplified or captured by 5' RACE. TCRdb lists the instrument as Illumina HiSeq 2500. A second PCR of about 6 to 12 cycles was run with a J-beta primer mix and a sample-barcoded 5' primer. Each TCR beta cDNA molecule received a unique molecular identifier from a template-switch 5' adaptor carrying 12 random nucleotides. Each sample yielded at least 2.5 million CDR3-containing paired-end reads. The Mint cDNA synthesis kit, primed by a TRBC-specific oligonucleotide, was used to synthesize first-strand cDNA from all RNA. Following uracil-DNA glycosylase treatment, a first 18-cycle PCR with universal primers M1SS and BC2_uni_R was performed on all cDNA. In the source study's methods: For normalization, 1 million high-quality reads were randomly selected from each sample, with every read carrying a distinct molecular identifier. Instead of being binned into consensus sequences, reads that shared molecular identifiers were thrown out. MiTCR, set to a Q25 quality threshold and the strictest error-elimination algorithm, was used for CDR3 identification, clonotype clustering and error correction. Lower-bound total TCR beta diversity was estimated with a nonparametric unseen species model using Euler transformation. In-frame beta chains were kept once TCRdb had trimmed the public reads at Q25 with fastp and called clones with MiXCR. One record per CDR3 amino acid sequence lists the most common genes and DNA. These V and J calls derive from TCRdb rather than the authors' analysis. This sample holds 630,000 or so distinct CDR3 sequences; approximately 30% were observed only once. Around a sixth of the sample is taken by the ten largest.

V is cut back by 0 bases and J by 4 bases, with 7 bases in the junction unmatched. The CDR1 and CDR2 encoded by the germline V gene are SGHRS and YFSETQ. The CDR3 measures 17 amino acids from cysteine to phenylalanine. The DNA shown is the 51-base CDR3, in frame from base 1. General findings and caveats noted by the study authors: The percentage of naive T cells measured by flow cytometry correlated strongly with observed TCR beta diversity. Donor CMV infection status was unknown, potentially confounding age-related changes in expanded clonotypes. Compared with the aged group, the long-lived group had more naive CD4+ T cells, fewer expanded clones and increased TCR diversity, suggesting age selection. Bulk unsorted PBMC profiling prevented conclusive comparison of naive and antigen-experienced compartments. Observed TCR beta diversity per million T cells fell roughly linearly with age, and a significant reduction was already apparent by age about 38. Estimates of total diversity based on one million sequenced T cells were regarded as lower bounds and as underestimates.

Specimen: blood. Recombination connected TRBV5-1 to TRBJ2-1; 10 bases in the middle match TRBD1. The TCR originated in a woman older than 75 in good health. Read as DNA, the sequence is TGCGCCAGCAGCTTGGTAACCGGGACAGGGGTTTACAATGAGCAGTTCTTC. It is translated as CASSLVTGTGVYNEQFF.